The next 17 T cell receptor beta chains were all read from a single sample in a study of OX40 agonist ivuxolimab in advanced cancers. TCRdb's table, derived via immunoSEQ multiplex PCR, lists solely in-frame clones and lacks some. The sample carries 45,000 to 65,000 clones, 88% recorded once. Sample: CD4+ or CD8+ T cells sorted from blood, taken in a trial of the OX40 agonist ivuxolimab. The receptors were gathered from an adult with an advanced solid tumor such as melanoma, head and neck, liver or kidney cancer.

The CDR3 reads CASSPTSGGPNEQFF. The CDR3 DNA sequence: TGTGCCAGCAGCCCGACTAGCGGGGGGCCAAATGAGCAGTTCTTC. The chain couples TRBV7-3 to TRBJ2-1, with 13 bases fitting TRBD2. The trim removed 5 bases at V and 7 bases at J, leaving 5 bases unmatched. This CDR3 has 15 residues. The germline CDR1 and CDR2 sequences are SGHTA and FQGTGA.

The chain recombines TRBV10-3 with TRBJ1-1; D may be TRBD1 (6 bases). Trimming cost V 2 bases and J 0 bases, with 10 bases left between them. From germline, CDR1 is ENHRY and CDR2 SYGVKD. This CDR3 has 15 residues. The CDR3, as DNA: TGTGCCATCAGTGAGACAGGGTCCATGAACACTGAAGCTTTCTTT. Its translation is CAISETGSMNTEAFF.

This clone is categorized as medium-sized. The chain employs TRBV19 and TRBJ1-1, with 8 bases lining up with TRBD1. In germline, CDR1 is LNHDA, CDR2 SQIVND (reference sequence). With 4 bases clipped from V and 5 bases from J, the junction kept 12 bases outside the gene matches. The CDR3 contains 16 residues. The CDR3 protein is CASSTSFRGRWTEAFF. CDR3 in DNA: TGTGCCAGTAGTACATCTTTCAGGGGGCGTTGGACTGAAGCTTTCTTT. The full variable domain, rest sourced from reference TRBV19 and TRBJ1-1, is DGGITQSPKYLFRKEGQNVTLSCEQNLNHDAMYWYRQDPGQGLRLIYYSQIVNDFQKGDIAEGYSVSREKKESFPLTVTSAQKNPTAFYLCASSTSFRGRWTEAFFGQGTRLTVV.

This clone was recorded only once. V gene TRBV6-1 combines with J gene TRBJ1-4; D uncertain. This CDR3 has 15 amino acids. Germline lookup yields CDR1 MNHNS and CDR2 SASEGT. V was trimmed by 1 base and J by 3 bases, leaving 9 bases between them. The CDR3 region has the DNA TGTGCCAGCAGTGAAGGACCTGCTCCTAATGAAAAACTGTTTTTT. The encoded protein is CASSEGPAPNEKLFF.

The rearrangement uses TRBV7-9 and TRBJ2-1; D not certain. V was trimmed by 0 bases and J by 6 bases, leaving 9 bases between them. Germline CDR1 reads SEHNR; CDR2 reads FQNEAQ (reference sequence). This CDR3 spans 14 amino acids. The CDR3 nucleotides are TGTGCCAGCAGCTTAGCAAGGCTAGGCAATGAGCAGTTCTTC. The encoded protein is CASSLARLGNEQFF.

The CDR3 region has the DNA TGCGCCAGCAGCCATCCCCGGGGCTATGGCTACACCTTC. It is translated as CASSHPRGYGYTF. V gene TRBV4-3 combines with J gene TRBJ1-2; D remains unclear. Germline V lookup: CDR1 LGHNA, CDR2 YSLEER. The CDR3 contains 13 residues. Trimming cost V 3 bases and J 4 bases, with 9 bases left between them.

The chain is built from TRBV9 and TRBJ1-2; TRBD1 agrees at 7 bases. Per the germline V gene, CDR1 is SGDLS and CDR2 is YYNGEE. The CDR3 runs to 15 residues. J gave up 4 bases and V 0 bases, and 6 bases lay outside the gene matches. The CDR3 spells CASSVGDSLGYGYTF. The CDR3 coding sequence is TGTGCCAGCAGCGTAGGGGACAGCCTCGGCTATGGCTACACCTTC.

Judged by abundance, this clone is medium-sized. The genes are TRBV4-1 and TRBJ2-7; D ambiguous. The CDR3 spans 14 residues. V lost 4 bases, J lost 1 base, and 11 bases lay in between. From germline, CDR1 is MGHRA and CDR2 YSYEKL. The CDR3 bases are TGCGCCAGCAGCCCGGGCCCCCTATCCTACGAGCAGTACTTC. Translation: CASSPGPLSYEQYF.

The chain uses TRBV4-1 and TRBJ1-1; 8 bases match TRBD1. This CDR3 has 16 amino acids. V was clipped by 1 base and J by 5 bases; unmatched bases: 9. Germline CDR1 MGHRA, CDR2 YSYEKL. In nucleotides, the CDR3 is TGCGCCAGCAGCCAAGGGGCAGGGGGCATCGGGACTGAAGCTTTCTTT. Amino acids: CASSQGAGGIGTEAFF.

The CDR3: CASSQDRAGSQPQHF. The CDR3 DNA is TGCGCCAGCAGCCAAGATCGAGCAGGCAGCCAGCCCCAGCATTTT. The chain employs TRBV4-1 and TRBJ1-5, with no clear D. CDR3 length equals 15 residues. Between the trimmed V and J ends, which lost 0 bases and 7 bases, there was a span of 13 bases. Germline V gene sequence: CDR1 MGHRA, CDR2 YSYEKL.

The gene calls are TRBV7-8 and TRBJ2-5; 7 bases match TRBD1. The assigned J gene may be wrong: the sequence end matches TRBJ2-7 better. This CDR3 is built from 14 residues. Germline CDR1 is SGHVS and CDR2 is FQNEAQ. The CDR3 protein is CASSPDRVQHEQYF. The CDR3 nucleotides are TGTGCCAGCAGCCCCGACAGGGTTCAGCACGAGCAGTACTTC.

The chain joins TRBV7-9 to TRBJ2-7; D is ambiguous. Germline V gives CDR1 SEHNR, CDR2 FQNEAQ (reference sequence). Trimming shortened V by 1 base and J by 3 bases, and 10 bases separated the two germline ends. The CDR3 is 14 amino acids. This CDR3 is CASSLDRTIYEQYF. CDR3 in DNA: TGTGCCAGCAGCTTAGATAGGACCATCTACGAGCAGTACTTC.

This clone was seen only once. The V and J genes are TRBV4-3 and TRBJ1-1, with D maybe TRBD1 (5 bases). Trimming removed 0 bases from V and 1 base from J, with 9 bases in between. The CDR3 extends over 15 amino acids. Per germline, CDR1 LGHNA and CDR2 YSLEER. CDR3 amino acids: CASSQDWQGNTEAFF. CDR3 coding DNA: TGCGCCAGCAGCCAAGATTGGCAGGGGAACACTGAAGCTTTCTTT.

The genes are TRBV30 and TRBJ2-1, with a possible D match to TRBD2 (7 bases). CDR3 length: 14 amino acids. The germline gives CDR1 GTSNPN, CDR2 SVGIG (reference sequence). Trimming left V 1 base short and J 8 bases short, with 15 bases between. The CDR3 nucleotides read TGTGCCTGGAGTGCAGGGAGGGGGGTTGATGAGCAGTTCTTC. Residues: CAWSAGRGVDEQFF.

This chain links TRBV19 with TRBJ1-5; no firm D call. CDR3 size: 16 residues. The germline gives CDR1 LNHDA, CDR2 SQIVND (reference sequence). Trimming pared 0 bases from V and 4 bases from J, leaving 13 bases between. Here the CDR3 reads CASSIDLYKFNQPQHF. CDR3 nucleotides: TGTGCCAGTAGTATAGATCTATATAAGTTTAATCAGCCCCAGCATTTT. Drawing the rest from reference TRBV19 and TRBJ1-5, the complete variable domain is DGGITQSPKYLFRKEGQNVTLSCEQNLNHDAMYWYRQDPGQGLRLIYYSQIVNDFQKGDIAEGYSVSREKKESFPLTVTSAQKNPTAFYLCASSIDLYKFNQPQHFGDGTRLSIL.

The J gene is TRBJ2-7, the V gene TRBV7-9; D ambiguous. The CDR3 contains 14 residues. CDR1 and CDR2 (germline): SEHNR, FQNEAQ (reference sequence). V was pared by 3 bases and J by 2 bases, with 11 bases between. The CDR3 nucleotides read TGTGCCAGCAGCTTTGGTACGGCCACCTACGAGCAGTACTTC. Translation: CASSFGTATYEQYF.

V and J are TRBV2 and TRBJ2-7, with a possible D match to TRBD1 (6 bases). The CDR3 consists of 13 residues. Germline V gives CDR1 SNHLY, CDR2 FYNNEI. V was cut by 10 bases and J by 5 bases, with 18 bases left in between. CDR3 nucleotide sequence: TGTGCCACTCATTTGTCAGGGGCCCACGAGCAGTACTTC. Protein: CATHLSGAHEQYF.